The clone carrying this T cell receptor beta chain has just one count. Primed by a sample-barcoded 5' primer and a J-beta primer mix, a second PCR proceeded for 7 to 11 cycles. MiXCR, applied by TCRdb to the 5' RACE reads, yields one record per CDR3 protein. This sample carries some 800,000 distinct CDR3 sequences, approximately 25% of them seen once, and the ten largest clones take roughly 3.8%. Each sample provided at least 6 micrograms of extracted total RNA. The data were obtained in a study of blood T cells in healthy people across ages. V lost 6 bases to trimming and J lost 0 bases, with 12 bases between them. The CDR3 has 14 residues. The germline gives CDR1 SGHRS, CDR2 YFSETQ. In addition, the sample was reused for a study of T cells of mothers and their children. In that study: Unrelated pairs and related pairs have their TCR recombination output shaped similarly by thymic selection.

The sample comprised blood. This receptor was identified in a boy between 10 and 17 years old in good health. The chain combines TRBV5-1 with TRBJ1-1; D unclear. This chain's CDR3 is CASKSTAMNTEAFF. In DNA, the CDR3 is TGCGCCAGCAAATCAACAGCGATGAACACTGAAGCTTTCTTT.